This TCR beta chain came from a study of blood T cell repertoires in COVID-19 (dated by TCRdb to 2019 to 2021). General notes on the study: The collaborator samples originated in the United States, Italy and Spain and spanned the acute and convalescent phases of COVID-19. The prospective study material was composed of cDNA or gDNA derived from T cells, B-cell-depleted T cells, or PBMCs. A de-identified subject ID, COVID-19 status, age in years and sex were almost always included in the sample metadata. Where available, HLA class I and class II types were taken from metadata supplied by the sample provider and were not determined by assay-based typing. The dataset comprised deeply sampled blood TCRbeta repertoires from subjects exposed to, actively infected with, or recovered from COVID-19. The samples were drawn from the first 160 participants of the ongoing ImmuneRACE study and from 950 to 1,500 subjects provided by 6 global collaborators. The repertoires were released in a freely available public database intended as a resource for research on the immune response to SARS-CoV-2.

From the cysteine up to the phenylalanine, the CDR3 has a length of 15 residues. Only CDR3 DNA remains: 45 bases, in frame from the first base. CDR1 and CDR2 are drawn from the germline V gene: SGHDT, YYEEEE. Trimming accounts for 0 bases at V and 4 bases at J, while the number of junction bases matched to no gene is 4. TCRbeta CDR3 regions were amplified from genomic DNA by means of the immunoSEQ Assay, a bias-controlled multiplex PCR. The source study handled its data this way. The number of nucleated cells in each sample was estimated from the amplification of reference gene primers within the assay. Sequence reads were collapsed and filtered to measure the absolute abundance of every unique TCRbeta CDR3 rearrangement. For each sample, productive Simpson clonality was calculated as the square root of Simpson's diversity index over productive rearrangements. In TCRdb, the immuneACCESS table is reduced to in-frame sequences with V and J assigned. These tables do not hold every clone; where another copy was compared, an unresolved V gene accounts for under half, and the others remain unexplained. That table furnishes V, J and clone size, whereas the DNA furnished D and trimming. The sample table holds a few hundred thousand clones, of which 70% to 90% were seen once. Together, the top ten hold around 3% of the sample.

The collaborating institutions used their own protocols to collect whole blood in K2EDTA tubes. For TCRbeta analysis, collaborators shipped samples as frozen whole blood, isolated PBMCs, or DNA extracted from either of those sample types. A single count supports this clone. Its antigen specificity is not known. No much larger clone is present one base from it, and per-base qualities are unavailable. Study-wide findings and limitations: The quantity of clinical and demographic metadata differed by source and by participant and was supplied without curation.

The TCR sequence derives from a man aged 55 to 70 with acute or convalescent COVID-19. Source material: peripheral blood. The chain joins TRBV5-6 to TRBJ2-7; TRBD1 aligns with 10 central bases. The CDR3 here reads CASSLGGTGVYEQYF. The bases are TGTGCCAGCAGCTTGGGCGGGACAGGGGTTTACGAGCAGTACTTC. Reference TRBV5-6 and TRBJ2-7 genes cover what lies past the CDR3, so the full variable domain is DAGVTQSPTHLIKTRGQQVTLRCSPKSGHDTVSWYQQALGQGPQFIFQYYEEEERQRGNFPDRFSGHQFPNYSSELNVNALLLGDSALYLCASSLGGTGVYEQYFGPGTRLTVT.